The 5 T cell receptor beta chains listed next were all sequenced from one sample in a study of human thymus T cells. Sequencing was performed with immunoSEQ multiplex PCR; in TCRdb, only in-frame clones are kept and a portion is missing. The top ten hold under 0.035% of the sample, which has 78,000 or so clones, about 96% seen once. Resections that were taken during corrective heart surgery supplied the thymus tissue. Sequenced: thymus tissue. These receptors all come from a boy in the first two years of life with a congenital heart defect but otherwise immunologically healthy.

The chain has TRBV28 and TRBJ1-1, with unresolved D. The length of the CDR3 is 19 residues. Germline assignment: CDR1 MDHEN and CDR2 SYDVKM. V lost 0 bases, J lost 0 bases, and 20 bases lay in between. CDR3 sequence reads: CASSLCGVGQTSMNTEAFF. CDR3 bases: TGTGCCAGCAGTTTATGCGGGGTGGGTCAGACCAGCATGAACACTGAAGCTTTCTTT.

The CDR3 sequence: CASSGSGGPTDTQYF. The CDR3 nucleotides read TGTGCCAGCAGCGGCAGCGGGGGACCCACAGATACGCAGTATTTT. The V and J genes are TRBV9 and TRBJ2-3; 8 nucleotides align to TRBD2. This CDR3 has 15 residues. Unmatched junction bases numbered 5, after V lost 3 bases and J lost 2 bases. Germline assignment: CDR1 SGDLS and CDR2 YYNGEE.

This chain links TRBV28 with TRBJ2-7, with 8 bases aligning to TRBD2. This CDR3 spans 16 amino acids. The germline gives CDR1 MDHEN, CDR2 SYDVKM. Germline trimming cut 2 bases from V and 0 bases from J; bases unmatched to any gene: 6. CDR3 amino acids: CASSLRAGGLSYEQYF. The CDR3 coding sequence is TGTGCCAGCAGTTTAAGGGCGGGAGGCCTCTCCTACGAGCAGTACTTC.

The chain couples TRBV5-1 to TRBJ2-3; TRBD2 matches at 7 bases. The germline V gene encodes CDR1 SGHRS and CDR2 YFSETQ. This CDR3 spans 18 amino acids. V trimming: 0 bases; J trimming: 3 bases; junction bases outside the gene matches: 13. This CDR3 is CASSLARDYRRFTDTQYF. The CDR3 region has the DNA TGCGCCAGCAGCTTGGCCCGGGACTACCGAAGATTTACAGATACGCAGTATTTT.

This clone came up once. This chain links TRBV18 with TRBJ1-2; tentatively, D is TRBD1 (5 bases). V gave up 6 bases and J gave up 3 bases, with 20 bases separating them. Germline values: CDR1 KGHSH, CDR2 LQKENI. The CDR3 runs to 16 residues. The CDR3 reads CASSSGRSPSHYGYTF. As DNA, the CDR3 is TGTGCCAGCTCTTCGGGACGGAGTCCTTCACACTATGGCTACACCTTC.